The table lists the clone carrying this T cell receptor beta chain with many counts. This entry is derived from a study of naive and memory T cell subsets. Specified treatment: skin biopsy from PPD injection site in Mantoux-positive individual. An oligonucleotide containing a UMI was ligated to the 3' end of TCR cDNA. Input was about 1 to 1,100 ng of DNase-treated total RNA without cell sorting. Amplification of ligated cDNA took four PCR rounds with SP2 and nested alpha and beta constant primers. For blood and skin samples, reverse transcription used TCR alpha and beta constant primers. TCRdb re-derived calls from the UMI-ligation and nested PCR reads in MiXCR, one entry per CDR3 protein. The profile shows 25,000 to 35,000 distinct CDR3 sequences, about 6.2% of them singletons. The sequenced sample was skin, obtained from a tuberculin skin test site. The source of this sequence is an adult in good health.

Here the CDR3 reads CASSSLTSGGAREQFF. CDR3 bases: TGTGCCAGCAGTTCTCTGACTAGCGGGGGGGCGCGTGAGCAGTTCTTC. The chain couples TRBV27 to TRBJ2-1; 14 nucleotides match TRBD2. The CDR3 runs to 16 residues. J lost 9 bases, V lost 4 bases, and 8 bases had no gene match. Germline assignment: CDR1 MNHEY and CDR2 SMNVEV (reference sequence).